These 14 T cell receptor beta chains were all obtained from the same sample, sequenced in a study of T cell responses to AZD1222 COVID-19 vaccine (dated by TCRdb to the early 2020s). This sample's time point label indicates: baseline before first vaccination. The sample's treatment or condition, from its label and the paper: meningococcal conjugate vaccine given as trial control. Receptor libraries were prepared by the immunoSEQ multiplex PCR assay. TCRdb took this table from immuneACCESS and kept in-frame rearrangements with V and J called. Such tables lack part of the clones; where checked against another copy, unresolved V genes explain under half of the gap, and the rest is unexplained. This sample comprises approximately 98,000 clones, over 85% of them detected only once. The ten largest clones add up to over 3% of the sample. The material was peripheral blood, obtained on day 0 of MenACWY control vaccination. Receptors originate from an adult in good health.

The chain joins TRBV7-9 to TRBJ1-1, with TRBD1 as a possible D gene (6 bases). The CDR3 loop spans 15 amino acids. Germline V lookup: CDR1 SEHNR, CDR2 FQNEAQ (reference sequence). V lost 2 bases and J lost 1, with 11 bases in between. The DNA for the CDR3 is TGTGCCAGCAGCTTATGGGGGGCGCGGAACACTGAAGCTTTCTTT. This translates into CASSLWGARNTEAFF. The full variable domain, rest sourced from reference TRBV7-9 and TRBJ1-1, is DTGVSQNPRHKITKRGQNVTFRCDPISEHNRLYWYRQTLGQGPEFLTYFQNEAQLEKSRLLSDRFSAERPKGSFSTLEIQRTEQGDSAMYLCASSLWGARNTEAFFGQGTRLTVV.

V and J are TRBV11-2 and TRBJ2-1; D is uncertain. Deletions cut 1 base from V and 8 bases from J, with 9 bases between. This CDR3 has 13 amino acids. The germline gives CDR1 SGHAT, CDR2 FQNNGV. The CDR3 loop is CASSLAFVHEQFF. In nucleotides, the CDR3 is TGTGCCAGCAGCTTAGCTTTCGTTCATGAGCAGTTCTTC.

CDR3 coding DNA: TGTGCCAGCAGCTTGGGAGGGAACACTGAAGCTTTCTTT. This gives the protein CASSLGGNTEAFF. This chain joins TRBV5-4 and TRBJ1-1; D remains ambiguous. Germline V gives CDR1 SGHNT, CDR2 YYREEE (reference sequence). This CDR3 has 13 residues. V was cut by 0 bases and J by 1 base, with 4 bases left in between.

CDR3 protein: CASSLGYRDLLTEAFF. The CDR3 nucleotides are TGTGCCAGCAGCTTAGGTTATAGGGACCTCCTCACTGAAGCTTTCTTT. The rearrangement joins TRBV7-2 to TRBJ1-1; weak D call: TRBD1 (5 bases). Germline V lookup: CDR1 SGHTA, CDR2 FQGNSA. The V end was cut by 1 base, the J end by 4 bases, with 16 bases between. The CDR3 consists of 16 residues.

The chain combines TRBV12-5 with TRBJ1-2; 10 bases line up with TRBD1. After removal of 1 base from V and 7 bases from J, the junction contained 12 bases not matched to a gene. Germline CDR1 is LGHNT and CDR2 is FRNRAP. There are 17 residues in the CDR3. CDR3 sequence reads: CASGLGLFGGQGPGYTF. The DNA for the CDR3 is TGTGCTAGTGGTTTGGGCCTGTTCGGGGGACAGGGGCCTGGCTACACCTTC.

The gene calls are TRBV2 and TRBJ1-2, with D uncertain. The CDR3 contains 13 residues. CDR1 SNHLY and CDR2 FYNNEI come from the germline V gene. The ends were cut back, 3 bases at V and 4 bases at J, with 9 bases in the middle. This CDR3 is CASSDRPRYGYTF. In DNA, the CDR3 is TGTGCCAGCAGTGATCGCCCCCGCTATGGCTACACCTTC. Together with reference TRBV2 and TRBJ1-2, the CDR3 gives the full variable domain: EPEVTQTPSHQVTQMGQEVILRCVPISNHLYFYWYRQILGQKVEFLVSFYNNEISEKSEIFDDQFSVERPDGSNFTLKIRSTKLEDSAMYFCASSDRPRYGYTFGSGTRLTVV.

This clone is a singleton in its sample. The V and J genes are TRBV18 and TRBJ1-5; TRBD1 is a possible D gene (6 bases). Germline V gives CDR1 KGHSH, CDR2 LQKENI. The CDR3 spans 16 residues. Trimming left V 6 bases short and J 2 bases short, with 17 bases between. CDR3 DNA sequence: TGTGCCAGCTCCATAGCCGGGGGCAGGGGCAATCAGCCCCAGCATTTT. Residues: CASSIAGGRGNQPQHF.

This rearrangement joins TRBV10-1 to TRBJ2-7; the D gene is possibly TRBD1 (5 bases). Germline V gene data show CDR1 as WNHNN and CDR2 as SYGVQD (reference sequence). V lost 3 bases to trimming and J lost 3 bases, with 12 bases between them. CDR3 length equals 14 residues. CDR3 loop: CASSEQAAGYEQYF. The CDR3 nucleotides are TGCGCCAGCAGTGAACAGGCCGCTGGCTACGAGCAGTACTTC.

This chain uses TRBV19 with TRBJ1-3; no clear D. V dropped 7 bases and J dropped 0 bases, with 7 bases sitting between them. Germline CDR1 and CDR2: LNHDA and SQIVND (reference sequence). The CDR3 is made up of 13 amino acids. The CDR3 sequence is CASNMISGNTIYF. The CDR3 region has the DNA TGTGCCAGTAATATGATCTCTGGAAACACCATATATTTT.

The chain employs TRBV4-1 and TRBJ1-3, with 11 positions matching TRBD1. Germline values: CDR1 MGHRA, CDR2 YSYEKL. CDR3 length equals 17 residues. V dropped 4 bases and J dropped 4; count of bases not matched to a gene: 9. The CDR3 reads CASSLRPGQGGGNTIYF. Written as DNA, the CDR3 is TGCGCCAGCAGCCTCCGACCGGGACAGGGGGGAGGAAACACCATATATTTT.

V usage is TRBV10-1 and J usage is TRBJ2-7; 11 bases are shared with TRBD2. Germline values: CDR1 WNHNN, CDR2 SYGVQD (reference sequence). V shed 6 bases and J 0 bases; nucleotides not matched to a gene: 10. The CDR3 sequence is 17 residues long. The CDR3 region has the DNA TGCGCCAGCAGCGCCGGGACTAGCGGAAAAAGCTCCTACGAGCAGTACTTC. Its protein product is CASSAGTSGKSSYEQYF.

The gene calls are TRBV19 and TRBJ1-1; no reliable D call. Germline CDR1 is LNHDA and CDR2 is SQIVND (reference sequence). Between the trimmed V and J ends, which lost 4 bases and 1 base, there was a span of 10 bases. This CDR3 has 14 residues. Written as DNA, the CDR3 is TGTGCCAGTAGTACCCGCCCTGCGAACACTGAAGCTTTCTTT. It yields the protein CASSTRPANTEAFF.

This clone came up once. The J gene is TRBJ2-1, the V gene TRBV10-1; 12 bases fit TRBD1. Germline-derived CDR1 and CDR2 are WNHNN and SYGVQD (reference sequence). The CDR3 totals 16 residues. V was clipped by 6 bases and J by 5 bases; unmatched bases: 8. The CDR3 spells CASSRTGTGGHNEQFF. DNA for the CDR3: TGCGCCAGCAGCAGAACCGGGACAGGGGGCCACAATGAGCAGTTCTTC.

The CDR3 protein is CASSQRPEGAYEQYF. DNA of the CDR3: TGTGCCAGCTCACAGCGACCCGAAGGGGCCTACGAGCAGTACTTC. The gene calls are TRBV18 and TRBJ2-7, with D perhaps matching TRBD1 (5 bases). This CDR3 is 15 amino acids long. Looked up from germline, CDR1 is KGHSH and CDR2 is LQKENI. V lost 4 bases, J lost 2 bases, and 15 bases lay in between. Together with reference TRBV18 and TRBJ2-7, the CDR3 gives the full variable domain: NAGVMQNPRHLVRRRGQEARLRCSPMKGHSHVYWYRQLPEEGLKFMVYLQKENIIDESGMPKERFSAEFPKEGPSILRIQQVVRGDSAAYFCASSQRPEGAYEQYFGPGTRLTVT.